The T cell receptor beta chain described here comes from a study of blood T cell repertoires in COVID-19. Study as a whole: COVID-19 samples from acute and convalescent phases originated in the United States, Italy and Spain. T cells, B-cell-depleted T cells, or PBMCs supplied cDNA or gDNA.

This clone was recorded only once. Germline assignment: CDR1 SGHAT and CDR2 FQNNGV. The length of the CDR3 is 15 residues. Trimming cost V 1 base and J 3 bases; bases outside gene matches: 3. This table comes from immunoSEQ multiplex PCR, and its TCRdb copy is limited to in-frame clones, with some not included. The table lists over 50,000 clones, around 86% of them singletons. The source of this sequence is a human donor in a cohort sampled during active COVID-19. The chain uses TRBV11-2 and TRBJ2-7, with 10 bases fitting TRBD2. The sequencing sample was made of peripheral blood. CDR3 in amino acids: CASSLAGLANYEQYF. The CDR3 DNA sequence: TGTGCCAGCAGCTTAGCGGGACTAGCGAACTACGAGCAGTACTTC.